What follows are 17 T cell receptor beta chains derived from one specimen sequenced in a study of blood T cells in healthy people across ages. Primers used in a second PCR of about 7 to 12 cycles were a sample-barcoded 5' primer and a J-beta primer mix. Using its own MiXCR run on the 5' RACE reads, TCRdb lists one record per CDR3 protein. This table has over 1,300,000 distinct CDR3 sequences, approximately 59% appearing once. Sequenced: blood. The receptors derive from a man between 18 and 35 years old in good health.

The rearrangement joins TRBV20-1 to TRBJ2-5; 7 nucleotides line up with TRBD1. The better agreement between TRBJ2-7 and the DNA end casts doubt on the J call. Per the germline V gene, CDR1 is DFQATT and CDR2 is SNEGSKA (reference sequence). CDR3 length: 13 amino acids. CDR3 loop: CSATGTDPYEQYF. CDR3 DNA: TGCAGTGCTACCGGGACAGACCCATACGAGCAGTACTTC.

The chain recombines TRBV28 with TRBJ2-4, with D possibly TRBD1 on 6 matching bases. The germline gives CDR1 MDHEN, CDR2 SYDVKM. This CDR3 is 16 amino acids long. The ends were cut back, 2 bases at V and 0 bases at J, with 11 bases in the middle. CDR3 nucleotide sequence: TGTGCCAGCAGTTTAGGCCCCAGGGGAGCCAAAAACATTCAGTACTTC. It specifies CASSLGPRGAKNIQYF.

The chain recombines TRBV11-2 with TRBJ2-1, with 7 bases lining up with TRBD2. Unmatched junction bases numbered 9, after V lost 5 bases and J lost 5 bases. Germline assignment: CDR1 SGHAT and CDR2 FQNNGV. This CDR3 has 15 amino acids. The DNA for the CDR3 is TGTGCCAGCAGCACGGAAGGGACTACCAACAATGAGCAGTTCTTC. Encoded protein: CASSTEGTTNNEQFF.

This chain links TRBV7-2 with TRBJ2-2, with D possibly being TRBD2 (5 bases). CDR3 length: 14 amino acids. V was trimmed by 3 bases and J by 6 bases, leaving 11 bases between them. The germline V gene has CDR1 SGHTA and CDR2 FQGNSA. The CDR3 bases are TGTGCCAGCAGCTTGAGGCAGGACTCCGGGGAGCTGTTTTTT. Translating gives CASSLRQDSGELFF.

For the CDR3, the DNA is TGTGCCAGCAGCTTAGCACGGACAAATGGCTACACCTTC. This encodes CASSLARTNGYTF. The J gene is TRBJ1-2, the V gene TRBV7-9; tentatively, D is TRBD1 (5 bases). The CDR3 runs 13 residues. Deletions cut 0 bases from V and 6 bases from J, with 8 bases between. Per germline, CDR1 SEHNR and CDR2 FQNEAQ (reference sequence).

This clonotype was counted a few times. The CDR3: CASSPPTGVYNEQFF. The CDR3 DNA reads TGCGCCAGCAGCCCTCCGACAGGGGTATACAATGAGCAGTTCTTC. The gene calls are TRBV4-1 and TRBJ2-1; TRBD1 aligns across 8 bases. The CDR3 contains 15 residues. Germline lookup yields CDR1 MGHRA and CDR2 YSYEKL. V was pared by 4 bases and J by 4 bases, with 6 bases of the junction left unmatched.

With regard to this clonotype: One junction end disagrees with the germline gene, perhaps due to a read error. Here the CDR3 reads CASSESDRYTF. The CDR3 bases are TGTGCCAGCAGTGAGTCCGATCGCTACACCTTC. The chain is built from TRBV10-3 and TRBJ1-2; no firm D call. The germline gives CDR1 ENHRY, CDR2 SYGVKD. The CDR3 runs to 11 residues.

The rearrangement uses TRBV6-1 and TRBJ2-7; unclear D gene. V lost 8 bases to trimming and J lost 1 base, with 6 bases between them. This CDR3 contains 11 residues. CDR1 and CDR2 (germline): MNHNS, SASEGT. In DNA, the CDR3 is TGTGCCAGCGAAGTTTCCTACGAGCAGTACTTC. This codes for CASEVSYEQYF.

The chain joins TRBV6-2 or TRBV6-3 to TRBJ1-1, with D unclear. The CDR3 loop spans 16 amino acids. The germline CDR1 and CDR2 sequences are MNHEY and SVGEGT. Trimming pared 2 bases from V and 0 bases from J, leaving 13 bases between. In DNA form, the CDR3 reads TGTGCCAGCAGTTACGCATACGGACTCCTGAACACTGAAGCTTTCTTT. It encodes CASSYAYGLLNTEAFF.

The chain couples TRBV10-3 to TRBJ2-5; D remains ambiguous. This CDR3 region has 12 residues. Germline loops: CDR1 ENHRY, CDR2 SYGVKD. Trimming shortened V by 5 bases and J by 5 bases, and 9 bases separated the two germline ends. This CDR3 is CAISPHGETQYF. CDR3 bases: TGTGCCATCAGTCCCCACGGGGAGACCCAGTACTTC.

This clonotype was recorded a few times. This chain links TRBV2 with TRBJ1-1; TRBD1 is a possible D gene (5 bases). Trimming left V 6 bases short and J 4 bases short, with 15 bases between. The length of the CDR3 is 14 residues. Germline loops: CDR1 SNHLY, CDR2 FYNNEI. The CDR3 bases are TGTGCCAGCAGAACTGACAGTTTCCTCACTGAAGCTTTCTTT. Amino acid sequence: CASRTDSFLTEAFF. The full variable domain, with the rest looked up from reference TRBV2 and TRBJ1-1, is EPEVTQTPSHQVTQMGQEVILRCVPISNHLYFYWYRQILGQKVEFLVSFYNNEISEKSEIFDDQFSVERPDGSNFTLKIRSTKLEDSAMYFCASRTDSFLTEAFFGQGTRLTVV.

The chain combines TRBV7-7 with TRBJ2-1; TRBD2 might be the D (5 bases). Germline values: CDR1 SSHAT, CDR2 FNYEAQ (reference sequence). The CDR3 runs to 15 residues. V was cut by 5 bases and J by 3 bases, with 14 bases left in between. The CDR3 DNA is TGTGCCAGCAGCCCATTTGCTAGCTACTACAATGAGCAGTTCTTC. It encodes CASSPFASYYNEQFF.

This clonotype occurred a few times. CDR3 DNA sequence: TGCGCCAGCGGGGGCCTACTTGAAACCTCCTACAATGAGCAGTTCTTC. Amino acids: CASGGLLETSYNEQFF. The V and J genes are TRBV5-1 and TRBJ2-1; D possibly corresponds to TRBD1 (6 bases). Germline V gives CDR1 SGHRS, CDR2 YFSETQ. The germline V and J ends were trimmed by 7 bases and 0 bases, with 17 bases remaining between them. This CDR3 has 16 residues.

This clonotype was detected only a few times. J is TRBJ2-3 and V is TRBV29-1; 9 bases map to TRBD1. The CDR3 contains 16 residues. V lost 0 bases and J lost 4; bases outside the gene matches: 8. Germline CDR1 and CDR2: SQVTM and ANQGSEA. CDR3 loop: CSVEDQNRGRPDTQYF. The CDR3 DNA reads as TGCAGCGTTGAAGATCAGAACAGGGGGCGCCCAGATACGCAGTATTTT.

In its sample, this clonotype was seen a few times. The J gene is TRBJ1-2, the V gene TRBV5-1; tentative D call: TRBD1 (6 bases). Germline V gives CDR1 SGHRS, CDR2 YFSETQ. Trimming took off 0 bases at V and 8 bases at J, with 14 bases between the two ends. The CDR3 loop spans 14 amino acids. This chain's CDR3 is CASSLGSGAKGYTF. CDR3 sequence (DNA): TGCGCCAGCAGCTTGGGTTCAGGGGCTAAGGGCTACACCTTC. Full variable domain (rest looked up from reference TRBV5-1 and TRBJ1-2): KAGVTQTPRYLIKTRGQQVTLSCSPISGHRSVSWYQQTPGQGLQFLFEYFSETQRNKGNFPGRFSGRQFSNSRSEMNVSTLELGDSALYLCASSLGSGAKGYTFGSGTRLTVV.

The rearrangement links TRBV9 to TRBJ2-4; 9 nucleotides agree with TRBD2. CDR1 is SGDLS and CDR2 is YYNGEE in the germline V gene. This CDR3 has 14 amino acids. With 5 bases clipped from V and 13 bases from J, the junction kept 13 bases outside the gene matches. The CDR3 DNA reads TGTGCCAGCAGAGGTAGCGGGGGCCGAGTCAAGCAGTACTTC. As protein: CASRGSGGRVKQYF.

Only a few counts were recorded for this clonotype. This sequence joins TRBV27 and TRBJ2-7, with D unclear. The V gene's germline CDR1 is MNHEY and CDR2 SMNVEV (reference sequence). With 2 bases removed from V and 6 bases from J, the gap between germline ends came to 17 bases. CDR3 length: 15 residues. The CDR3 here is CASSLKRPAWGEQYF. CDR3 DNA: TGTGCCAGCAGTTTAAAGAGACCGGCTTGGGGCGAGCAGTACTTC.